This paragraph covers one T cell receptor beta chain sequence. Its specificity is unknown. PCR used 60 Vbeta primers and 13 Jbeta primers. Clones were sequenced by immunoSEQ multiplex PCR, and TCRdb holds only the in-frame ones, with some missing. The sample includes more than 90,000 clones. The record originates from a study of cytomegalovirus exposure and HLA in healthy donors. Findings and limits, study-wide: The investigators catalogued some 150 TCR beta chains as cytomegalovirus-associated. CMV serostatus was the only recorded immune exposure for donors.

V dropped 3 bases and J dropped 11 bases, with 22 bases sitting between them. Germline V lookup: CDR1 MNHNS, CDR2 SASEGT. This CDR3 is built from 15 residues. The sample taken for sequencing was PBMCs. The sequence derives from a man younger than 40 in good health and CMV-seronegative. The V and J genes are TRBV6-1 and TRBJ2-5; D is possibly TRBD2 (7 bases). CDR3 DNA sequence: TGTGCCAGCAGTGATTACACGGGGGGCCCTCGAGAGCAGTACTTC. Its translation: CASSDYTGGPREQYF.